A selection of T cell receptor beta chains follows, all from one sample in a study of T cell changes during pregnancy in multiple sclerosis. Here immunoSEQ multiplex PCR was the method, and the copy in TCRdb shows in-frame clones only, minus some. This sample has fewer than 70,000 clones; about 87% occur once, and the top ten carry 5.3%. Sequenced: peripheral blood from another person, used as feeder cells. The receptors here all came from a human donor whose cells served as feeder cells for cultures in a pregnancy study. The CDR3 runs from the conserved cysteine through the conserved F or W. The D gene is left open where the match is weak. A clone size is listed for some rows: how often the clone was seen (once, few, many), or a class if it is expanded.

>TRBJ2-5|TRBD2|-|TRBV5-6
TGTGCCAGCAGCTTGCCGGGACTAGCGGGATTTATACAAGAGACCCAGTACTTC
CASSLPGLAGFIQETQYF
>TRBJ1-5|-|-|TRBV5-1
TGCGCCAGCAGCCCACAGGGTCTTGGTCAGCCCCAGCATTTT
CASSPQGLGQPQHF
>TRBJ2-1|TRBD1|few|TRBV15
TGTGCCACCAGCAGAGATGCAGGGGGCGCCTACAATGAGCAGTTCTTC
CATSRDAGGAYNEQFF
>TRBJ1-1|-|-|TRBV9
TGTGCCAGCAGCGTAGATGATAAGGGCACTGAAGCTTTCTTT
CASSVDDKGTEAFF
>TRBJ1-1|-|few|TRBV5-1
TGCGCCAGCAGCTTACTATGGGCGAACACTGAAGCTTTCTTT
CASSLLWANTEAFF
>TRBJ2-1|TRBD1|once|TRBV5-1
TGCGCCAGCAGCTTGGACGGGACAGGGGTAAATGAGCAGTTCTTC
CASSLDGTGVNEQFF
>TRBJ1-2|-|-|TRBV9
TGTGCCAGCAGCCCACGGACTCGGGTTGGCTACACCTTC
CASSPRTRVGYTF
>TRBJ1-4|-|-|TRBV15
TGTGCCACCACCCGCGGGTACCCAACTAATGAAAAACTGTTTTTT
CATTRGYPTNEKLFF
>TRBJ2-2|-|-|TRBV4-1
TGCGCCAGCAGCCAAGAAGTCAGTCTTTACATGGGGGAGCTGTTTTTT
CASSQEVSLYMGELFF
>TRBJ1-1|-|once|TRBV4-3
TGCGCCAGCAGCCAAGATCGGCAGGGTTGGGCTTTCTTT
CASSQDRQGWAFF
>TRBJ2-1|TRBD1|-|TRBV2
TGTGCCAGCAGGGACAGGGGGATCTCCTACAATGAGCAGTTCTTC
CASRDRGISYNEQFF
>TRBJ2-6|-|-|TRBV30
TGTGCCTGGAGTACGGGAACGGGGGCCAACGTCCTGACTTTC
CAWSTGTGANVLTF
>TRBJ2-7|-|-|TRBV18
TGTGCCAGCTCACCGGGCGAGAATCTCGAGCAGTACTTC
CASSPGENLEQYF
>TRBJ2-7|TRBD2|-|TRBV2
TGTGCCAGCAACCTGGGACTAGCGCTGCTCGGGGAGCAGTACTTC
CASNLGLALLGEQYF
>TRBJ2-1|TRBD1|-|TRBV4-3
TGCGCCAGCAGCCAGACGACAGGGAATAGTGAGCAGTTCTTC
CASSQTTGNSEQFF
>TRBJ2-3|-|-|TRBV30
TGTGCCTGGAGGACCACAGATACGCAGTATTTT
CAWRTTDTQYF
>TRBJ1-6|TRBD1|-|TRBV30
TGTGCCTGGAGGCCGGGTGGGACAGGAAATTCACCCCTCCACTTT
CAWRPGGTGNSPLHF
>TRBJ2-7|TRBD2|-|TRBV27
TGTGCCAGCAGTGCCCTAGCGGGAGGGCCCCCCGAGCAGTACTTC
CASSALAGGPPEQYF
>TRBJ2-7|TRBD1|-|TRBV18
TGTGCCAGCTCATCCCGACAGGGTATTGGGTACGAGCAGTACTTC
CASSSRQGIGYEQYF
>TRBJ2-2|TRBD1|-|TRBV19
TGTGCCAGTAGTATGAAAGTGACAGGGGGCGCGTACACCGGGGAGCTGTTTTTT
CASSMKVTGGAYTGELFF
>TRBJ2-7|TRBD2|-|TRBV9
TGTGCCAGCAGCGTAGGGCGAGCGGGGCTCTACGAGCAGTACTTC
CASSVGRAGLYEQYF
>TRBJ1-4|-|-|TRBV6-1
TGTGCCAGCAGTGAACCCACAGGGCCAGGAGGGAATGAAAAACTGTTTTTT
CASSEPTGPGGNEKLFF
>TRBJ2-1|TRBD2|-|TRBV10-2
TGCGCCAGCAGGGGACTAGCGGGGGGTAACGGTGAGCAGTTCTTC
CASRGLAGGNGEQFF
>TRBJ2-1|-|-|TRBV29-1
TGCAGCGCACTTGGGGGAAGCTCCTACAATGAGCAGTTCTTC
CSALGGSSYNEQFF
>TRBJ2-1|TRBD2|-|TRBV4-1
TGCGCCAGCAGCCAAGATAAAGGACTAGCGGGTGCCAGCTCCTACAATGAGCAGTTCTTC
CASSQDKGLAGASSYNEQFF
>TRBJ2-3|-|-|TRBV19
TGTGCCAGTAGTTTCGGACAGTTCACAGATACGCAGTATTTT
CASSFGQFTDTQYF
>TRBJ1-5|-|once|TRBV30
TGTGCCTATACAAGGGGCTCCAGCCCGGCACCCAATCAGCCCCAGCATTTT
CAYTRGSSPAPNQPQHF
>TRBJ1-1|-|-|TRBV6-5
TGTGCCAGCAGTTACTCGAAGGGACGGGCGAACACTGAAGCTTTCTTT
CASSYSKGRANTEAFF
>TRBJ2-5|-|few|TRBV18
TGTGCCAGCTCGTCTACAGAACTTCAAGAGACCCAGTACTTC
CASSSTELQETQYF
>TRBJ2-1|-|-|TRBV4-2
TGTGCCAGCAGCCAAGATGGGACGGGGAGGTTCTTC
CASSQDGTGRFF
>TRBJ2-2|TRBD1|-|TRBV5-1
TGCGCCAGCAGCAGAAGCCCGGGACAGGGGACCGGGGAGCTGTTTTTT
CASSRSPGQGTGELFF
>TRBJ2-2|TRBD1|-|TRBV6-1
TGTGCCAGCAGTGAAGGGACAGGTGTCACCGGGGAGCTGTTTTTT
CASSEGTGVTGELFF
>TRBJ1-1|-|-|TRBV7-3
TGTGCCAGCAGCCGGGCCGGGGGATATGTGAACACTGAAGCTTTCTTT
CASSRAGGYVNTEAFF
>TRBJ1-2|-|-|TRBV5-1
TGCGCCAGCAGCTATGGGGCTTCCTATGGCTACACCTTC
CASSYGASYGYTF
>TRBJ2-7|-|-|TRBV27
TGTGCCAGCGGAACAGGGTCCTACGAGCAGTACTTC
CASGTGSYEQYF
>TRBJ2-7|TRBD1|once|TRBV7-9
TGTGCCAGCAGCTCAAGGACAGGGCAGACCTACGAGCAGTACTTC
CASSSRTGQTYEQYF
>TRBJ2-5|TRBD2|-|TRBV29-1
TGCAGCGTTACCGGACTAGCGGGAGAAGAGACCCAGTACTTC
CSVTGLAGEETQYF
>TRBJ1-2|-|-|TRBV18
TGTGCCAGCTCACCACCGGGCAGGGACCATTCCTTC
CASSPPGRDHSF
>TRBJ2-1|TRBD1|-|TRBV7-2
TGTGCCAGCAGCGTATCTTGGGACAGTAATGAGCAGTTCTTC
CASSVSWDSNEQFF
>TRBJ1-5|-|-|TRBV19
TGTGCCAGTAGCTGGGAAAGCTATAGCAATCAGCCCCAGCATTTT
CASSWESYSNQPQHF
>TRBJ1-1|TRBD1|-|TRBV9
TGTGCCAGCAGCTTGACAGGGAAAACCGAAGCTTTCTTT
CASSLTGKTEAFF
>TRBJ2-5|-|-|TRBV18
TGTGCCAGCTCACCCACAGGGATGCGCAAAGAGACCCAGTACTTC
CASSPTGMRKETQYF
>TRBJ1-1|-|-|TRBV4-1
TGCGCCAGCAGCCAAGCGATCGCAGCGAACACTGAAGCTTTCTTT
CASSQAIAANTEAFF
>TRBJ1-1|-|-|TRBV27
TGTGCCAGCAGTTTGGGGGTGGGCACTGAAGCTTTCTTT
CASSLGVGTEAFF
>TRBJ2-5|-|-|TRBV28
TGTGCCAGCAGTTTGGGAGGACCCCAAGAGACCCAGTACTTC
CASSLGGPQETQYF
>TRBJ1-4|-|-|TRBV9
TGTGCCAGCAGCGTAGAGAAAGGACCTACAACTAATGAAAAACTGTTTTTT
CASSVEKGPTTNEKLFF